This T cell receptor beta chain was observed in a study of T cells after yellow fever vaccination. TCRdb reprocessed the 5' RACE reads with MiXCR, giving one entry per CDR3 protein. The data hold about 12,000 distinct CDR3 sequences, with around 5.4% observed a single time. Details on this clonotype: No DNA is shown, since the ends of the CDR3 on it are uncertain; the CDR3 is the one TCRdb lists.

The germline CDR1 and CDR2 sequences are SQVTM and ANQGSEA. The CDR3 length equals 15 residues, ends included. The starting material was PBMCs, either bulk or a sorted T-cell subset (CD4+, CD8+, memory, or dextramer-sorted; not recorded which), obtained on the day of the yellow fever booster vaccination. This receptor was taken from a man aged 25-45 years who received the YFV17D yellow fever vaccine. This sequence joins TRBV29-1 and TRBJ2-1; TRBD1 reflects the table's D call only, with no check against the DNA. The chain's CDR3 is CSVENFGTGANEHFF.